The 24 T cell receptor beta chains given below trace back to one sample, sequenced in a study of T cell changes during pregnancy in multiple sclerosis. Profiled with immunoSEQ multiplex PCR; TCRdb holds only in-frame clones, not every one. The data contain 30,000 to 40,000 clones, 85% to 95% of them singletons. The source material was CD8+ T cells from peripheral blood mononuclear cells, sampled in the third trimester of pregnancy. These receptors originate from a female donor with multiple sclerosis, enrolled in a pregnancy study.

The chain has TRBV18 and TRBJ2-5; no clear D. This CDR3 spans 15 amino acids. CDR1 is KGHSH and CDR2 is LQKENI in the germline V gene. V dropped 2 bases and J dropped 5 bases, with 15 bases sitting between them. The CDR3 here is CASSPKETSWETQYF. The CDR3 DNA is TGTGCCAGCTCACCAAAGGAGACCAGTTGGGAGACCCAGTACTTC. The variable domain in full, with the rest retrieved from reference TRBV18 and TRBJ2-5, is NAGVMQNPRHLVRRRGQEARLRCSPMKGHSHVYWYRQLPEEGLKFMVYLQKENIIDESGMPKERFSAEFPKEGPSILRIQQVVRGDSAAYFCASSPKETSWETQYFGPGTRLLVL.

The V gene is TRBV27, the J gene TRBJ1-2; a possible D gene is TRBD1 (6 bases). The germline CDR1 and CDR2 sequences are MNHEY and SMNVEV (reference sequence). V lost 0 bases to trimming and J lost 6 bases, with 11 bases between them. This CDR3 is built from 14 residues. The CDR3 DNA reads as TGTGCCAGCAGTTTATCTGTCAGGGGTAATGGCTACACCTTC. It encodes CASSLSVRGNGYTF.

This chain connects TRBV15 to TRBJ2-7, with TRBD1 identical over 7 bases. Looked up from germline, CDR1 is LNHNV and CDR2 is YYDKDF (reference sequence). V shed 5 bases and J 5 bases; nucleotides not matched to a gene: 12. There are 15 residues in the CDR3. The DNA of the CDR3 is TGTGCCACCAGCGAATACAGGGGCCAACGTGACGAGCAGTACTTC. This translates into CATSEYRGQRDEQYF. The entire variable domain, with the rest obtained from reference TRBV15 and TRBJ2-7, is as follows: DAMVIQNPRYQVTQFGKPVTLSCSQTLNHNVMYWYQQKSSQAPKLLFHYYDKDFNNEADTPDNFQSRRPNTSFCFLDIRSPGLGDTAMYLCATSEYRGQRDEQYFGPGTRLTVT.

This clone turned up a few times. The chain combines TRBV2 with TRBJ1-2, with D uncertain. V lost 6 bases to trimming and J lost 6 bases, with 11 bases between them. This CDR3 has 12 residues. The germline V gene has CDR1 SNHLY and CDR2 FYNNEI. The CDR3: CASRREVHGYTF. The CDR3, as DNA: TGTGCCAGCAGGAGGGAAGTGCATGGCTACACCTTC.

This clone was counted only a few times. As DNA, the CDR3 is TGTGCCAGCAGCTTAGCGGCAACGAACACTGAAGCTTTCTTT. Translating it yields CASSLAATNTEAFF. The chain couples TRBV11-1 to TRBJ1-1; no definite D call. Trimming pared 0 bases from V and 1 base from J, leaving 6 bases between. CDR1 is SGHAT, CDR2 FQDESV, per germline (reference sequence). The CDR3 sequence is 14 residues long.

The chain is built from TRBV2 and TRBJ2-7, with D possibly matching TRBD1 (6 bases). Germline CDR1 reads SNHLY; CDR2 reads FYNNEI. The CDR3 runs 14 residues. Trimming cost V 7 bases and J 0 bases, with 13 bases left between them. This CDR3 is CASMGRDISYEQYF. For the CDR3, the DNA is TGTGCCAGCATGGGACGGGACATCTCCTACGAGCAGTACTTC.

The J gene is TRBJ2-5, the V gene TRBV27, with D possibly TRBD1 on 6 matching bases. CDR3 length equals 17 residues. V was shortened by 1 base and J by 0 bases, with 15 bases between the two germline ends. In germline, CDR1 is MNHEY, CDR2 SMNVEV (reference sequence). This CDR3 reads CASSLLRQGINQETQYF. The CDR3 coding sequence is TGTGCCAGCAGTTTATTGCGGCAGGGGATTAACCAAGAGACCCAGTACTTC.

The CDR3 DNA reads TGTGCCAGCAGCAACGACAGGGTAGGTCAGCCCCAGCATTTT. Its translation: CASSNDRVGQPQHF. The rearrangement links TRBV27 to TRBJ1-5; 7 bases agree with TRBD1. From germline, CDR1 is MNHEY and CDR2 SMNVEV (reference sequence). CDR3 length: 14 residues. The V segment lost 6 bases and the J segment 6 bases; nucleotides outside the gene matches: 8.

Points on this clone: This specimen includes other DNA sequences encoding the same CDR3. This chain connects TRBV11-2 to TRBJ1-2; 9 nucleotides agree with TRBD1. Losses at the gene ends were 3 bases for V and 3 bases for J; bases not matched to a gene: 2. The CDR3 runs to 14 residues. The germline CDR1 and CDR2 sequences are SGHAT and FQNNGV. The CDR3, as DNA: TGTGCCAGCAGCTTGGGACAGGGAGACTATGGCTACACCTTC. Its translation: CASSLGQGDYGYTF. Based on the CDR3 plus reference TRBV11-2 and TRBJ1-2, the full variable domain is EAGVAQSPRYKIIEKRQSVAFWCNPISGHATLYWYQQILGQGPKLLIQFQNNGVVDDSQLPKDRFSAERLKGVDSTLKIQPAKLEDSAVYLCASSLGQGDYGYTFGSGTRLTVV.

In the case of this clone: Relative to the germline gene, one junction end is altered; a read error may explain this. V is TRBV2 and J is TRBJ2-4; 7 positions agree with TRBD1. The CDR3 is 13 amino acids. Germline V lookup: CDR1 SNHLY, CDR2 FYNNEI. The CDR3 bases are TGTACCAGCAGTCCGACAGGGTTGAACATTCAGTACTTC. Translation: CTSSPTGLNIQYF. Supplemented by reference TRBV2 and TRBJ2-4, the full variable domain reads EPEVTQTPSHQVTQMGQEVILRCVPISNHLYFYWYRQILGQKVEFLVSFYNNEISEKSEIFDDQFSVERPDGSNFTLKIRSTKLEDSAMYFCTSSPTGLNIQYFGAGTRLSVL.

This chain links TRBV19 with TRBJ1-5; TRBD1 matches 8 bases. The V segment lost 3 bases and the J segment 4 bases; nucleotides outside the gene matches: 5. The V gene's germline CDR1 is LNHDA and CDR2 SQIVND (reference sequence). This CDR3 has 15 residues. The CDR3 loop is CASSITGGLNQPQHF. The CDR3 bases are TGTGCCAGTAGTATTACAGGGGGACTTAATCAGCCCCAGCATTTT.

This chain joins TRBV14 and TRBJ2-3; 8 nucleotides align to TRBD2. Trimming cost V 2 bases and J 5 bases; bases outside gene matches: 6. The CDR3 covers 15 residues. Germline CDR1 SGHDN, CDR2 FVKESK. The CDR3 here is CASSQLGGAGDTQYF. The CDR3 DNA is TGTGCCAGCAGCCAACTCGGGGGGGCCGGAGATACGCAGTATTTT.

V usage is TRBV6-5 and J usage is TRBJ2-7; 9 nucleotides line up with TRBD1. Unmatched junction bases numbered 11, after V lost 7 bases and J lost 4 bases. Germline V lookup: CDR1 MNHEY, CDR2 SVGAGI. The CDR3 sequence is 15 residues long. CDR3 DNA sequence: TGTGCCAGCATGATCTCCGGGACAGGGCTATACGAGCAGTACTTC. Its translation: CASMISGTGLYEQYF.

The chain employs TRBV7-9 and TRBJ2-6, with D possibly TRBD1 on 6 matching bases. This CDR3 is 15 amino acids long. V was clipped by 5 bases and J by 2 bases, with 10 bases between them. Germline V gives CDR1 SEHNR, CDR2 FQNEAQ (reference sequence). The CDR3 loop reads CASSPEGAGANVLTF. DNA for the CDR3: TGTGCCAGCAGCCCCGAGGGGGCTGGGGCCAACGTCCTGACTTTC.

The rearrangement uses TRBV19 and TRBJ2-7, with 7 bases lining up with TRBD2. The germline CDR1 and CDR2 sequences are LNHDA and SQIVND (reference sequence). J was trimmed by 4 bases and V by 9 bases; bases with no gene match: 9. The CDR3 contains 13 residues. The CDR3 nucleotides read TGTGCCAGCGCCCGGGGGGAAGGATACGAGCAGTACTTC. The encoded protein is CASARGEGYEQYF.

The J gene is TRBJ1-1, the V gene TRBV11-2, with D uncertain. Germline V CDR1 and CDR2: SGHAT, FQNNGV. The CDR3 sequence is 15 residues long. V was trimmed by 5 bases and J by 0 bases, leaving 13 bases between them. CDR3 region: CASSPPRGMNTEAFF. The CDR3 DNA is TGTGCCAGCAGCCCTCCCCGGGGAATGAACACTGAAGCTTTCTTT.

This chain connects TRBV2 to TRBJ2-7; D is uncertain. CDR3 length: 11 residues. V lost 10 bases and J 3 bases, leaving 10 bases between the germline ends. Germline lookup yields CDR1 SNHLY and CDR2 FYNNEI. CDR3 DNA: TGTGCCACCCACGGAGACTACGAGCAGTACTTC. Its translation: CATHGDYEQYF.

The genes are TRBV15 and TRBJ2-7; D might be TRBD2 (5 bases). V lost 3 bases, J lost 2 bases, and 8 bases lay in between. CDR3 length: 13 residues. Germline-derived CDR1 and CDR2 are LNHNV and YYDKDF (reference sequence). This chain's CDR3 is CATSSQEAYEQYF. The CDR3 region has the DNA TGTGCCACCAGCAGCCAGGAGGCCTACGAGCAGTACTTC.

The CDR3 region is CASSSPGQGLGNNEQFF. CDR3 nucleotides: TGTGCCAGCAGTTCCCCGGGACAGGGTCTTGGGAACAATGAGCAGTTCTTC. The genes are TRBV13 and TRBJ2-1, with 9 bases aligning to TRBD1. The CDR3 is made up of 17 amino acids. In germline, CDR1 is PRHDT, CDR2 FYEKMQ (reference sequence). Unmatched junction bases numbered 14, after V lost 6 bases and J lost 5 bases.

J is TRBJ2-3 and V is TRBV5-5; D perhaps matches TRBD1 (6 bases). The CDR3 runs to 17 residues. Trimming removed 3 bases from V and 4 bases from J, with 21 bases in between. Germline loops: CDR1 SGHKS, CDR2 YYEKEE (reference sequence). The CDR3 is CASSSNGDRPGADTQYF. Here the CDR3 DNA reads TGTGCCAGCAGCTCAAATGGCGACAGGCCGGGCGCAGATACGCAGTATTTT.

This clone was counted a few times. The rearrangement links TRBV7-6 to TRBJ2-2, with TRBD2 as a possible D gene (6 bases). Trimming cost V 5 bases and J 9 bases, with 10 bases left between them. This CDR3 comprises 12 residues. CDR1 is SGHVS, CDR2 FNYEAQ, per germline. The CDR3 protein is CASSHGGRELFF. CDR3 bases: TGTGCCAGCAGCCACGGGGGAAGGGAGCTGTTTTTT. Complete variable domain (other parts from reference TRBV7-6 and TRBJ2-2): GAGVSQSPRYKVTKRGQDVALRCDPISGHVSLYWYRQALGQGPEFLTYFNYEAQQDKSGLPNDRFSAERPEGSISTLTIQRTEQRDSAMYRCASSHGGRELFFGEGSRLTVL.

The chain recombines TRBV7-8 with TRBJ2-1, with 10 bases lining up with TRBD2. The V gene's germline CDR1 is SGHVS and CDR2 FQNEAQ. The CDR3 is 16 amino acids. Trimming at V came to 2 bases and at J to 6 bases, leaving 7 bases not matched to a gene. CDR3 amino acids: CASSLSPGLALNEQFF. The CDR3 bases are TGTGCCAGCAGCTTATCTCCGGGACTAGCGCTCAATGAGCAGTTCTTC.

The rearrangement links TRBV2 to TRBJ2-1; weak D call: TRBD2 (6 bases). The V end was cut by 7 bases, the J end by 9 bases, with 7 bases between. The length of the CDR3 is 10 residues. The germline V gene encodes CDR1 SNHLY and CDR2 FYNNEI. The CDR3 DNA sequence: TGTGCCAGCAAAGCGGGTGAGCAGTTCTTC. Its protein is CASKAGEQFF.

This rearrangement joins TRBV5-5 to TRBJ1-1; TRBD1 matches 7 bases. The CDR3 has 16 residues. Germline lookup yields CDR1 SGHKS and CDR2 YYEKEE (reference sequence). V lost 0 bases and J lost 3; bases outside the gene matches: 8. The CDR3 DNA reads as TGTGCCAGCAGCTTGGTAGTGCGGACAGGCCACACTGAAGCTTTCTTT. It specifies CASSLVVRTGHTEAFF.